The 31 T cell receptor beta chains presented below share a single source sample, sequenced in a study of blood T cell repertoires in COVID-19. Data came from immunoSEQ multiplex PCR; TCRdb stores just in-frame clones and leaves some out. The sample yields 150,000 or so clones, 75% to 90% seen once. The sequencing input was peripheral blood. These receptors originate from a man between 18 and 35 years old with COVID-19, enrolled during active disease.

V usage is TRBV9 and J usage is TRBJ2-3, with 8 bases identical to TRBD2. V lost 2 bases to trimming and J lost 2 bases; unmatched junction nucleotides: 7. Germline-derived CDR1 and CDR2 are SGDLS and YYNGEE. The CDR3 runs to 16 residues. The DNA for the CDR3 is TGTGCCAGCAGCGTGCGTGCGGGAGGTCCCACAGATACGCAGTATTTT. Its protein product is CASSVRAGGPTDTQYF.

The chain employs TRBV4-2 and TRBJ2-7; TRBD1 agrees at 8 bases. CDR1 is LGHNA and CDR2 is YNFKEQ in the germline V gene. J gave up 2 bases and V 7 bases, and 7 bases lay outside the gene matches. The CDR3 has 14 residues. CDR3 DNA sequence: TGTGCCAGCAACCAGGGGGCAGGGGCCTACGAGCAGTACTTC. It specifies CASNQGAGAYEQYF.

The chain is built from TRBV7-3 and TRBJ2-3, with 8 bases fitting TRBD1. The ends lost 5 bases at V and 3 bases at J; junction bases unmatched: 4. CDR3 length equals 14 residues. The V gene's germline CDR1 is SGHTA and CDR2 FQGTGA. DNA for the CDR3: TGTGCCAGCAGCCGACAGGGGTTAACAGATACGCAGTATTTT. Amino acids: CASSRQGLTDTQYF.

V is TRBV6-2 or TRBV6-3 and J is TRBJ2-4; D might be TRBD1 (5 bases). The length of the CDR3 is 14 residues. The germline gives CDR1 MNHEY, CDR2 SVGEGT. Trimming removed 4 bases at V and 0 bases at J, with 7 bases between. CDR3 in amino acids: CASSSRAAKNIQYF. The CDR3 nucleotides read TGTGCCAGCAGTTCCAGGGCAGCCAAAAACATTCAGTACTTC.

V usage is TRBV5-4 and J usage is TRBJ1-1; D unclear. The germline V gene encodes CDR1 SGHNT and CDR2 YYREEE (reference sequence). V lost 7 bases, J lost 0 bases, and 7 bases lay in between. The CDR3 sequence is 12 residues long. CDR3 amino acids: CASSRMNTEAFF. The DNA for the CDR3 is TGTGCCAGCTCCAGGATGAACACTGAAGCTTTCTTT.

V usage is TRBV10-3 and J usage is TRBJ2-4, with 7 bases lining up with TRBD1. The CDR3 extends over 17 amino acids. Germline CDR1 reads ENHRY; CDR2 reads SYGVKD. V dropped 0 bases and J dropped 0; count of bases not matched to a gene: 5. This CDR3 is CAISESVGQLAKNIQYF. The CDR3 DNA sequence: TGTGCCATCAGTGAGTCTGTGGGACAGCTAGCCAAAAACATTCAGTACTTC.

V and J are TRBV18 and TRBJ1-3, with 9 bases fitting TRBD1. The CDR3 totals 16 residues. V was clipped by 6 bases and J by 4 bases; unmatched bases: 10. Germline loops: CDR1 KGHSH, CDR2 LQKENI. As DNA, the CDR3 is TGTGCCAGCTCCCTCGGACAGGGGTCGATAGGAAACACCATATATTTT. It codes for CASSLGQGSIGNTIYF.

This sequence joins TRBV7-2 and TRBJ1-1; D is possibly TRBD1 (6 bases). The germline V gene encodes CDR1 SGHTA and CDR2 FQGNSA. V lost 0 bases, J lost 8 bases, and 10 bases lay in between. The CDR3 runs 13 residues. The CDR3 nucleotides are TGTGCCAGCAGCTTAGCCATCAGGGGCGAAGCTTTCTTT. It codes for CASSLAIRGEAFF. Full variable domain (outside the CDR3, taken from reference TRBV7-2 and TRBJ1-1): GAGVSQSPSNKVTEKGKDVELRCDPISGHTALYWYRQSLGQGLEFLIYFQGNSAPDKSGLPSDRFSAERTGGSVSTLTIQRTQQEDSAVYLCASSLAIRGEAFFGQGTRLTVV.

This sequence joins TRBV27 and TRBJ1-2; weak D call: TRBD1 (6 bases). The CDR3 totals 14 residues. V was pared by 5 bases and J by 4 bases, with 14 bases between. Germline CDR1 and CDR2: MNHEY and SMNVEV (reference sequence). This CDR3 is CASSTLGAAYGYTF. The CDR3 DNA sequence: TGTGCCAGCAGTACCCTGGGGGCAGCCTATGGCTACACCTTC.

This chain's CDR3 is CSVEDTGTGVGELFF. The CDR3 nucleotides are TGCAGCGTTGAAGACACCGGGACAGGGGTCGGGGAGCTGTTTTTT. The chain combines TRBV29-1 with TRBJ2-2; TRBD1 aligns across 10 bases. This CDR3 has 15 residues. The ends lost 0 bases at V and 7 bases at J; junction bases unmatched: 5. From germline, CDR1 is SQVTM and CDR2 ANQGSEA.

A few counts support this clone. V is TRBV28 and J is TRBJ1-1; D is unclear. Looked up from germline, CDR1 is MDHEN and CDR2 is SYDVKM. The V end was cut by 1 base, the J end by 4 bases, with 10 bases between. The CDR3 has 14 residues. The CDR3 DNA follows: TGTGCCAGCAGTTTATTACGGGAAATCACTGAAGCTTTCTTT. It yields the protein CASSLLREITEAFF.

V and J are TRBV3-1 (or the pseudogene TRBV3-2) and TRBJ1-1; no clear D gene. V was clipped by 1 base and J by 1 base, with 10 bases between them. The germline CDR1 and CDR2 sequences are LGHDT and YNNKEL (reference sequence). The CDR3 runs to 15 residues. The CDR3 nucleotides read TGTGCCAGCAGCCAAGGGAGGGTAGCGAACACTGAAGCTTTCTTT. The encoded protein is CASSQGRVANTEAFF.

This clone was seen only a few times. The rearrangement uses TRBV6-6 and TRBJ2-1, with D possibly matching TRBD2 (5 bases). Trimming took off 8 bases at V and 6 bases at J, with 8 bases between the two ends. This CDR3 spans 11 amino acids. The germline CDR1 and CDR2 sequences are MNHNY and SVGAGI (reference sequence). This CDR3 is CASGRANEQFF. CDR3 coding DNA: TGTGCCAGCGGGCGGGCCAATGAGCAGTTCTTC.

This clone showed up just a few times. The chain links TRBV27 to TRBJ1-1; 7 nucleotides align to TRBD1. CDR1 and CDR2 from the germline V gene are MNHEY and SMNVEV (reference sequence). This CDR3 comprises 14 residues. V was clipped by 6 bases and J by 7 bases; unmatched bases: 11. The CDR3 here is CASSTGASGSEAFF. The CDR3 nucleotides are TGTGCCAGCAGCACAGGGGCGTCAGGAAGTGAAGCTTTCTTT.

The chain uses TRBV11-1 and TRBJ1-1; D call uncertain. Germline V gene data show CDR1 as SGHAT and CDR2 as FQDESV (reference sequence). CDR3 length equals 14 residues. Trimming took off 3 bases at V and 4 bases at J, with 12 bases between the two ends. The CDR3 DNA reads as TGTGCCAGCAGCTTCTCTGGGCTCGGCACTGAAGCTTTCTTT. Its protein product is CASSFSGLGTEAFF.

V usage is TRBV7-2 and J usage is TRBJ2-7; D ambiguous. Germline V gene sequence: CDR1 SGHTA, CDR2 FQGNSA. Trimming removed 1 base from V and 4 bases from J, with 8 bases in between. The CDR3 contains 13 residues. The CDR3 sequence: CASSLVRPYEQYF. The DNA for the CDR3 is TGTGCCAGCAGCTTAGTGAGGCCTTACGAGCAGTACTTC.

The gene calls are TRBV18 and TRBJ2-7, with 11 bases that match TRBD2. V gave up 2 bases and J gave up 2 bases; unmatched junction bases: 5. Germline V lookup: CDR1 KGHSH, CDR2 LQKENI. The CDR3 has 16 amino acids. CDR3 sequence reads: CASSPFTSGSTYEQYF. DNA for the CDR3: TGTGCCAGCTCACCATTTACTAGCGGGAGCACCTACGAGCAGTACTTC.

The chain is built from TRBV5-4 and TRBJ2-2; TRBD1 is a possible D gene (6 bases). The CDR3 is made up of 15 amino acids. Trimming removed 2 bases at V and 5 bases at J, with 13 bases between. Germline V lookup: CDR1 SGHNT, CDR2 YYREEE (reference sequence). CDR3 nucleotides: TGTGCCAGCAGCTTACAGGGCGAGAGGACCGGGGAGCTGTTTTTT. This encodes CASSLQGERTGELFF.

This clone was recorded once. The chain has TRBV10-3 and TRBJ2-5, with D possibly being TRBD1 (6 bases). The V end lost 5 bases, the J end lost 4 bases, and 11 bases lay between the germline ends. CDR1 is ENHRY, CDR2 SYGVKD, per germline. CDR3 length: 13 amino acids. DNA of the CDR3: TGTGCCATCAGTTTAGACAGGAGAGAGACCCAGTACTTC. Amino acids: CAISLDRRETQYF.

The chain links TRBV27 to TRBJ2-7, with a weak D call TRBD2 (5 bases). Germline V lookup: CDR1 MNHEY, CDR2 SMNVEV (reference sequence). The CDR3 runs 13 residues. Trimming took off 8 bases at V and 5 bases at J, with 16 bases between the two ends. CDR3 sequence (DNA): TGTGCCAGCGGCATCCCGCGGGCCAACGAGCAGTACTTC. Translation: CASGIPRANEQYF.

This CDR3 is CASSLVRGEQYF. CDR3 in DNA: TGTGCCAGCAGCTTGGTCCGAGGGGAGCAGTACTTC. V is TRBV5-4 and J is TRBJ2-7, with TRBD2 as a possible D gene (5 bases). This CDR3 has 12 amino acids. The germline V gene has CDR1 SGHNT and CDR2 YYREEE (reference sequence). The V end was cut by 0 bases, the J end by 7 bases, with 8 bases between.

The chain uses TRBV7-8 and TRBJ2-1; 9 bases fit TRBD1. The length of the CDR3 is 14 residues. CDR1 is SGHVS and CDR2 is FQNEAQ in the germline V gene. V lost 4 bases and J lost 6; bases outside the gene matches: 4. The CDR3 region has the DNA TGTGCCAGCAGCTCACCGACAGGGGGCAATGAGCAGTTCTTC. Residues: CASSSPTGGNEQFF. The full variable domain, rest sourced from reference TRBV7-8 and TRBJ2-1, is GAGVSQSPRYKVAKRGQDVALRCDPISGHVSLFWYQQALGQGPEFLTYFQNEAQLDKSGLPSDRFFAERPEGSVSTLKIQRTQQEDSAVYLCASSSPTGGNEQFFGPGTRLTVL.

There are a few counts of this clone. This chain joins TRBV5-1 and TRBJ1-6; 7 bases are shared with TRBD1. Germline trimming cut 3 bases from V and 9 bases from J; bases unmatched to any gene: 6. The CDR3 consists of 14 residues. Germline assignment: CDR1 SGHRS and CDR2 YFSETQ. Here the CDR3 reads CASSSTGMGSPLHF. The DNA of the CDR3 is TGCGCCAGCAGCTCGACAGGGATGGGTTCACCCCTCCACTTT.

With regard to this clone: This CDR3 is also generated by other DNA sequences in the sample. The chain employs TRBV4-3 and TRBJ2-7, with 14 bases lining up with TRBD2. This CDR3 has 17 residues. Trimming removed 2 bases from V and 2 bases from J; junction bases left unmatched: 5. Germline-derived CDR1 and CDR2 are LGHNA and YSLEER. The DNA for the CDR3 is TGCGCCAGCAGCCAATCCCTGACTAGCGGGAGGGCCTACGAGCAGTACTTC. This codes for CASSQSLTSGRAYEQYF.

V is TRBV12-3 or TRBV12-4 and J is TRBJ1-5; D is ambiguous. The CDR3 runs to 13 residues. V lost 4 bases and J lost 4, with 8 bases in between. The CDR3 is CASSSSLNQPQHF. In DNA form, the CDR3 reads TGTGCCAGCAGTTCCAGTTTAAATCAGCCCCAGCATTTT.

The chain carries TRBV27 and TRBJ2-1; 9 bases are a match to TRBD1. This CDR3 region has 17 residues. V was clipped by 6 bases and J by 6 bases; unmatched bases: 15. CDR1 and CDR2 from the germline V gene are MNHEY and SMNVEV (reference sequence). The DNA for the CDR3 is TGTGCCAGCAGGACACTTACTGGACAGGGGCGATTCAATGAGCAGTTCTTC. It codes for CASRTLTGQGRFNEQFF.

In DNA, the CDR3 is TGTGCCAGCAGTGAATATAGGGCGGGAACAGATACGCAGTATTTT. It codes for CASSEYRAGTDTQYF. This rearrangement joins TRBV25-1 to TRBJ2-3, with a weak D call TRBD2 (6 bases). Trimming removed 0 bases at V and 3 bases at J, with 10 bases between. Germline CDR1 MGHDK, CDR2 SYGVNS. This CDR3 spans 15 amino acids.

This sequence joins TRBV7-2 and TRBJ1-5; no definite D call. V lost 6 bases and J lost 0, with 12 bases in between. This CDR3 contains 15 residues. Germline CDR1 SGHTA, CDR2 FQGNSA. CDR3 protein: CASSPPVYSNQPQHF. The CDR3 DNA follows: TGTGCCAGCAGTCCCCCAGTATATAGCAATCAGCCCCAGCATTTT.

The gene calls are TRBV4-2 and TRBJ2-7, with 12 positions matching TRBD1. V lost 8 bases to trimming and J lost 11 bases; unmatched junction nucleotides: 10. Germline V gene data show CDR1 as LGHNA and CDR2 as YNFKEQ. This CDR3 has 13 amino acids. The CDR3 sequence: CASSPGTGGTEYF. CDR3 nucleotides: TGTGCCAGCTCTCCCGGGACAGGGGGCACCGAGTACTTC.

The gene calls are TRBV6-5 and TRBJ1-6, with D possibly matching TRBD1 (5 bases). Germline V gene lookup returns CDR1 MNHEY and CDR2 SVGAGI. V lost 2 bases and J 10 bases, leaving 9 bases between the germline ends. The CDR3 sequence is 13 residues long. The CDR3 nucleotides are TGTGCCAGCAGTTACGGGGGGTTCTCACCCCTCCACTTT. It translates to CASSYGGFSPLHF.

This chain links TRBV4-3 with TRBJ2-7, with D perhaps TRBD1 (6 bases). The germline gives CDR1 LGHNA, CDR2 YSLEER. V was cut by 0 bases and J by 2 bases, with 11 bases left in between. This CDR3 spans 15 amino acids. CDR3: CASSQDNRAPYEQYF. CDR3 DNA sequence: TGCGCCAGCAGCCAAGATAACAGGGCACCCTACGAGCAGTACTTC.